This T cell receptor beta chain emerged from a study of CD4 T cells in relation to SARS-CoV-2 and coronaviruses. Study-wide points: According to naive versus memory sequencing, detected responses are memory recall, not newly primed.

Before the COVID-19 pandemic, during about 2011-2019, CD4+ T cells were taken from unexposed donors. Uncultured naive and memory CD4+ T cells supplied DNA for deep TCR-beta sequencing. The method was immunoSEQ multiplex PCR; TCRdb's version includes in-frame clones alone and lacks a portion of them. The sample consists of roughly 61,000 clones, 80% to 90% of them appearing once. Germline-derived CDR1 and CDR2 are GTSNPN and SVGIG (reference sequence). V was pared by 2 bases and J by 8 bases, with 12 bases between. The CDR3 is 13 amino acids. This clone occurred a few times. The antigen remains unidentified.

This chain connects TRBV30 to TRBJ1-4; TRBD1 might be the D (6 bases). The receptor's source is a human donor in good health. The specimen sequenced was memory CD4+ T cells from PBMCs. The CDR3 DNA reads as TGTGCCTGGAGTAGGGGGATTAACGAAAAACTGTTTTTT. Amino acid sequence: CAWSRGINEKLFF.